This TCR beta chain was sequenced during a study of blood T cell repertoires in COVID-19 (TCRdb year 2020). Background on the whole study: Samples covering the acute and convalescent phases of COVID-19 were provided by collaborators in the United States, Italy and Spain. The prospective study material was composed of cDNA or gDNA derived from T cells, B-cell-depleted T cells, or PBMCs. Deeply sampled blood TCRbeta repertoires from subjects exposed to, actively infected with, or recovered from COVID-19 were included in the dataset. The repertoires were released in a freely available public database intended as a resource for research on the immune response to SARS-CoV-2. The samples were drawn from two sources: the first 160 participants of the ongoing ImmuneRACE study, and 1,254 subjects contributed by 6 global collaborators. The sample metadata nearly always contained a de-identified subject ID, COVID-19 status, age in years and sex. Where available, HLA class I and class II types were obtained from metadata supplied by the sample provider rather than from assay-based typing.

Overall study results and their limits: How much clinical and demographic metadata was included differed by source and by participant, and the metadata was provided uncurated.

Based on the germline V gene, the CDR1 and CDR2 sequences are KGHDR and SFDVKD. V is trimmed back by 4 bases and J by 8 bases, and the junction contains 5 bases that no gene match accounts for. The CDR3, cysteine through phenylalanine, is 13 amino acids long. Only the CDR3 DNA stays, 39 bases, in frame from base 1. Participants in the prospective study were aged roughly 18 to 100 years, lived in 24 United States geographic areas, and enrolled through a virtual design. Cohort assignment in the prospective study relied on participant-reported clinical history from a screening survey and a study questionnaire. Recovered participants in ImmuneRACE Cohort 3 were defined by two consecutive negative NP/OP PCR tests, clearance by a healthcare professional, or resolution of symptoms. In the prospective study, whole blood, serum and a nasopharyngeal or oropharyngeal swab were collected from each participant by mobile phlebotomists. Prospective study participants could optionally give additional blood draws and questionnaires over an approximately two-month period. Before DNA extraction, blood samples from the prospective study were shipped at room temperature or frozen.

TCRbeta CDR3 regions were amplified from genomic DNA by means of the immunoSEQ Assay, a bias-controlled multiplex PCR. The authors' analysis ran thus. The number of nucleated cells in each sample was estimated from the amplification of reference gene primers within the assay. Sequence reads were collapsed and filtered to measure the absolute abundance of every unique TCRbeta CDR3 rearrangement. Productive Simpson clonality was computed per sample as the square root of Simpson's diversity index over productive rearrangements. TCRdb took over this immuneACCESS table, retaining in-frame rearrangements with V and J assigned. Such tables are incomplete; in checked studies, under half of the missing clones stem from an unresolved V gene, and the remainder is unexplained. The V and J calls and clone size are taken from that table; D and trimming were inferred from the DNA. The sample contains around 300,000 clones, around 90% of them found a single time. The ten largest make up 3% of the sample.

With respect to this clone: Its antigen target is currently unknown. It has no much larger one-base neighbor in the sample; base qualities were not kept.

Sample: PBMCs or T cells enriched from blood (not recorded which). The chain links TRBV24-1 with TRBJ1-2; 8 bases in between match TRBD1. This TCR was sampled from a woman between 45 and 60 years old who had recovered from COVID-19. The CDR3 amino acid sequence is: CATSEAPGGGYTF. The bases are TGTGCCACCAGTGAAGCCCCAGGGGGCGGCTACACCTTC.